These 22 T cell receptor beta chains came from one sample sequenced in a study of human T cells and chemical hapten exposure. TCRdb processed the RACE reads anew with MiXCR; each CDR3 protein has one entry. The sample holds about 300,000 distinct CDR3 sequences, around 5.5% seen once. Sample time point: pre-sensitization, week 0. Treatment specified: therapeutic diphenylcyclopropenone sensitization with weekly scalp DPC. Source: whole blood, taken in connection with sensitization to the hapten diphenylcyclopropenone (DPC). The receptors here all came from a woman aged 18-29 years with alopecia areata. Some clones in this sample may be carry-over from other donors' samples.

In this sample, this clonotype turned up a few times. This chain joins TRBV3-1 and TRBJ1-1; 7 positions agree with TRBD1. This CDR3 region has 13 residues. Germline V gene sequence: CDR1 LGHDT, CDR2 YNNKEL (reference sequence). V trimming: 5 bases; J trimming: 12 bases; junction bases outside the gene matches: 12. CDR3 nucleotide sequence: TGTGCCAGCAGCGAAGGACAGGTAGGCGAGCCTTTCTTT. Translated: CASSEGQVGEPFF.

This clonotype was detected many times. The CDR3 sequence: CASSIQGAEFLETQYF. The DNA for the CDR3 is TGTGCCAGCAGTATTCAGGGGGCTGAGTTCTTAGAGACCCAGTACTTC. The rearrangement links TRBV6-6 to TRBJ2-5; 8 positions agree with TRBD1. Unmatched junction bases numbered 12, after V lost 5 bases and J lost 4 bases. In germline, CDR1 is MNHNY, CDR2 SVGAGI (reference sequence). The CDR3 has 16 residues.

This chain uses TRBV20-1 with TRBJ1-5, with TRBD1 matching 10 bases. The CDR3 totals 21 residues. Germline trimming cut 4 bases from V and 0 bases from J; bases unmatched to any gene: 21. From germline, CDR1 is DFQATT and CDR2 SNEGSKA (reference sequence). The chain's CDR3 is CSATHDRGPPFGAHSNQPQHF. The CDR3 nucleotides read TGCAGTGCTACCCACGACAGGGGGCCGCCATTCGGGGCACATAGCAATCAGCCCCAGCATTTT.

J is TRBJ2-7 and V is TRBV7-9; D might be TRBD1 or TRBD2, each matching 5 bases. The CDR3 sequence is 17 residues long. CDR1 is SEHNR and CDR2 is FQNEAQ in the germline V gene (reference sequence). Trimming removed 0 bases from V and 0 bases from J, with 15 bases in between. The CDR3 DNA follows: TGTGCCAGCAGCTTAGCCCCAGGGACCGAGAGCTCCTACGAGCAGTACTTC. Protein product: CASSLAPGTESSYEQYF.

This clonotype was counted a few times. The CDR3 loop reads CSALEGQGSFEQYF. CDR3 DNA sequence: TGCAGCGCCCTGGAGGGACAGGGTTCTTTCGAGCAGTACTTC. The chain uses TRBV29-1 and TRBJ2-7; TRBD1 matches at 9 bases. CDR3 length: 14 residues. V lost 7 bases and J lost 6; bases outside the gene matches: 13. Germline V gene data show CDR1 as SQVTM and CDR2 as ANQGSEA.

The sample holds a few counts of this clonotype. V gene TRBV18 combines with J gene TRBJ1-3, with 7 bases that match TRBD1. CDR1 is KGHSH and CDR2 is LQKENI in the germline V gene. This CDR3 is built from 16 residues. V gave up 4 bases and J gave up 3 bases; unmatched junction bases: 9. The CDR3 spells CASSRGDSQLGNTIYF. CDR3 in DNA: TGTGCCAGCTCACGGGGGGACAGCCAACTTGGAAACACCATATATTTT.

The chain combines TRBV3-1 with TRBJ1-5, with unresolved D. From germline, CDR1 is LGHDT and CDR2 YNNKEL (reference sequence). V was trimmed by 2 bases and J by 7 bases, leaving 6 bases between them. There are 12 residues in the CDR3. Here the CDR3 DNA reads TGTGCCAGCAGCCAATTGGGGCAGCCCCAGCATTTT. Translating gives CASSQLGQPQHF.

This clonotype showed up just a few times. The chain recombines TRBV2 with TRBJ2-3, with unresolved D. The CDR3 is 15 residues long. CDR1 and CDR2 from the germline V gene are SNHLY and FYNNEI. The V end was cut by 1 base, the J end by 1 base, with 9 bases between. The CDR3 is CASSEGVSGTDTQYF. The CDR3 DNA reads as TGTGCCAGCAGTGAAGGCGTCAGTGGCACAGATACGCAGTATTTT.

In this sample, this clonotype turned up many times. The gene calls are TRBV6-5 and TRBJ2-1; D is unresolved. Trimming pared 0 bases from V and 4 bases from J, leaving 7 bases between. CDR1 is MNHEY and CDR2 is SVGAGI in the germline V gene. The CDR3 spans 14 residues. The chain's CDR3 is CASSYSVAYNEQFF. The CDR3, as DNA: TGTGCCAGCAGTTACTCGGTCGCATACAATGAGCAGTTCTTC.

This clonotype was observed many times. This chain uses TRBV10-2 with TRBJ1-1; 8 positions agree with TRBD1. In germline, CDR1 is WSHSY, CDR2 SAAADI. The CDR3 is 14 amino acids. Trimming cost V 3 bases and J 8 bases; bases outside gene matches: 8. Written as DNA, the CDR3 is TGCGCCAGCAGTGATGGAACAGGGGGGCGAGAAGCTTTCTTT. Residues: CASSDGTGGREAFF.

The J gene is TRBJ2-1, the V gene TRBV20-1, with D possibly TRBD2 on 7 matching bases. Germline loops: CDR1 DFQATT, CDR2 SNEGSKA (reference sequence). V was cut by 2 bases and J by 6 bases, with 14 bases left in between. There are 14 residues in the CDR3. The CDR3 nucleotides are TGCAGTGCTAGACTTGGGGGGGCCTTCAATGAGCAGTTCTTC. Protein sequence: CSARLGGAFNEQFF.

In this sample, this clonotype turned up a few times. The chain uses TRBV12-3 or TRBV12-4 and TRBJ2-3, with D perhaps TRBD2 (6 bases). Trimming pared 4 bases from V and 5 bases from J, leaving 10 bases between. This CDR3 contains 13 residues. The CDR3 nucleotides are TGTGCCAGCAGTTATGCTAGCGAAGATACGCAGTATTTT. Amino acids: CASSYASEDTQYF.

Many counts were recorded for this clonotype. V is TRBV3-1 and J is TRBJ2-1, with 9 bases lining up with TRBD2. The trim removed 4 bases at V and 8 bases at J, leaving 12 bases unmatched. Per the germline V gene, CDR1 is LGHDT and CDR2 is YNNKEL (reference sequence). The CDR3 has 16 residues. The CDR3 DNA reads as TGTGCCAGCAGCCCAATGCGGGGGGGCATTTTGGATGAGCAGTTCTTC. This encodes CASSPMRGGILDEQFF.

This clonotype was seen only a few times. The chain recombines TRBV9 with TRBJ1-1; D is uncertain. Germline-derived CDR1 and CDR2 are SGDLS and YYNGEE. This CDR3 is 14 amino acids long. V was trimmed by 4 bases and J by 1 base, leaving 11 bases between them. CDR3 nucleotide sequence: TGTGCCAGCAGCTCGCAGACGACGAACACTGAAGCTTTCTTT. As protein: CASSSQTTNTEAFF.

Only a few counts were recorded for this clonotype. This sequence joins TRBV6-2 or TRBV6-3 and TRBJ2-5; unclear D gene. Trimming cost V 4 bases and J 9 bases, with 9 bases left between them. The CDR3 extends over 11 amino acids. The germline V gene has CDR1 MNHEY and CDR2 SVGEGT. The CDR3: CASSSAWAQYF. As DNA, the CDR3 is TGTGCCAGCAGTTCGGCTTGGGCCCAGTACTTC.

This clonotype showed up just a few times. This chain joins TRBV6-2 or TRBV6-3 and TRBJ1-6; maybe TRBD1 (5 bases). CDR1 MNHEY and CDR2 SVGEGT come from the germline V gene. Trimming removed 6 bases from V and 0 bases from J, with 18 bases in between. The length of the CDR3 is 18 residues. The CDR3, as DNA: TGTGCCAGCAGACGGGACGGAGGGACGAGCTCCTATAATTCACCCCTCCACTTT. Protein product: CASRRDGGTSSYNSPLHF.

A few counts support this clonotype. The J gene is TRBJ2-3, the V gene TRBV20-1, with a weak D call TRBD2 (5 bases). Looked up from germline, CDR1 is DFQATT and CDR2 is SNEGSKA (reference sequence). The V and J ends lost 0 bases and 2 bases respectively, with 9 bases between them. This CDR3 has 14 amino acids. This CDR3 reads CSARDTAVTDTQYF. The CDR3 region has the DNA TGCAGTGCTAGAGATACAGCGGTCACAGATACGCAGTATTTT.

V and J are TRBV21-1 and TRBJ1-2; TRBD1, as called in the table, went unchecked against the DNA. TRBV21-1 is a recognized pseudogene. The CDR3 covers 20 residues. CDR3 protein: CASSKQRVPVQGPWPYGYTF. CDR3 DNA: TGTGCCAGCAGCAAACAAAGGGTCCCGGTACAGGGTCCCTGGCCCTATGGCTACACCTTC.

This clonotype showed up just a few times. V usage is TRBV19 and J usage is TRBJ1-5; unclear D gene. Germline V gene sequence: CDR1 LNHDA, CDR2 SQIVND (reference sequence). The CDR3 is made up of 14 amino acids. V lost 8 bases and J 4 bases, leaving 15 bases between the germline ends. CDR3 amino acids: CASYDSGDNQPQHF. Here the CDR3 DNA reads TGTGCCAGTTACGATTCGGGAGATAATCAGCCCCAGCATTTT.

The rearrangement uses TRBV28 and TRBJ2-7, with no clear D. Trimming removed 8 bases from V and 3 bases from J, with 14 bases in between. Looked up from germline, CDR1 is MDHEN and CDR2 is SYDVKM. The CDR3 totals 13 residues. CDR3 DNA sequence: TGTGCCAGCCGCCCTGCCACGGTCTACGAGCAGTACTTC. It codes for CASRPATVYEQYF. The full variable domain, in which reference TRBV28 and TRBJ2-7 provide the parts outside the CDR3, is DVKVTQSSRYLVKRTGEKVFLECVQDMDHENMFWYRQDPGLGLRLIYFSYDVKMKEKGDIPEGYSVSREKKERFSLILESASTNQTSMYLCASRPATVYEQYFGPGTRLTVT.

The chain recombines TRBV4-3 with TRBJ2-2; TRBD1 might be the D (5 bases). This CDR3 contains 15 residues. Germline V gene data show CDR1 as LGHNA and CDR2 as YSLEER. With 0 bases removed from V and 3 bases from J, the gap between germline ends came to 8 bases. The DNA of the CDR3 is TGCGCCAGCAGCCAAGAAGGGGTGTACACCGGGGAGCTGTTTTTT. It yields the protein CASSQEGVYTGELFF.

This clonotype was found many times. CDR3 amino acids: CASRPRAGYGNQPQHF. Written as DNA, the CDR3 is TGTGCCAGCAGGCCGCGAGCAGGGTACGGCAATCAGCCCCAGCATTTT. This rearrangement joins TRBV27 to TRBJ1-5, with a possible D match to TRBD1 (5 bases). CDR1 is MNHEY and CDR2 is SMNVEV in the germline V gene (reference sequence). V lost 6 bases to trimming and J lost 2 bases, with 17 bases between them. CDR3 length: 16 amino acids.